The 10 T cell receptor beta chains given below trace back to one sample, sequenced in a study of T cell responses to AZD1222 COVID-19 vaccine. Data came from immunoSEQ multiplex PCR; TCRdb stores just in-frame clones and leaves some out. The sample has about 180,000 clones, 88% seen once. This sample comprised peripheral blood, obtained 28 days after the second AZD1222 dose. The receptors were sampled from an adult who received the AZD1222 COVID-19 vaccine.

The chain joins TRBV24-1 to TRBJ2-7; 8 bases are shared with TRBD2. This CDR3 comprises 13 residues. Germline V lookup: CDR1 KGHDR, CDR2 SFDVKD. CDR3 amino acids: CATSGGGSYEQYF. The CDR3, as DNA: TGTGCAACCTCCGGGGGGGGCTCCTACGAGCAGTACTTC.

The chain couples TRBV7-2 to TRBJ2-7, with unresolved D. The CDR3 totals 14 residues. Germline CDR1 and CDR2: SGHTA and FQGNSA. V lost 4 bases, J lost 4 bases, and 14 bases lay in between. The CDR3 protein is CASSSYSATYEQYF. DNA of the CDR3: TGTGCCAGCAGCTCTTACTCGGCGACTTACGAGCAGTACTTC.

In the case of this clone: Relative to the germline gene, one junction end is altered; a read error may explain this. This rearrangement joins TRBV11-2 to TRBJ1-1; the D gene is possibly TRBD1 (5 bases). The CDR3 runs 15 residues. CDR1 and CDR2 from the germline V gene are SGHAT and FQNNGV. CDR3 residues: CASSPMGRRNAEAFF. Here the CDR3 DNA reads TGTGCCAGCAGTCCAATGGGACGGAGGAACGCTGAAGCTTTCTTT.

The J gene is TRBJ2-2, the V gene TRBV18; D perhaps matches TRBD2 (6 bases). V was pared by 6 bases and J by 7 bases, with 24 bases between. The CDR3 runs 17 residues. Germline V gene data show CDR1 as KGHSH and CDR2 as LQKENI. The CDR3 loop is CASSPPPGRGKDGELFF. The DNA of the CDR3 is TGTGCCAGCTCGCCCCCCCCAGGGCGCGGGAAGGACGGGGAGCTGTTTTTT.

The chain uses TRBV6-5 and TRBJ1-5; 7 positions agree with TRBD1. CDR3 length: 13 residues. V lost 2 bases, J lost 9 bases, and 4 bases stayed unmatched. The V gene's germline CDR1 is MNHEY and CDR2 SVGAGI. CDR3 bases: TGTGCCAGCAGTTACGGAGGGGGCCGGCCCCAGCATTTT. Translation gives CASSYGGGRPQHF.

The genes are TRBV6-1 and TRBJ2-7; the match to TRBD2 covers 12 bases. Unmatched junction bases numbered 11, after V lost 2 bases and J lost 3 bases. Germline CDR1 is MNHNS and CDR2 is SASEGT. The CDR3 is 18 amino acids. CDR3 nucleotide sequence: TGTGCCAGCAGTGAATGGCTAGCGGGAGGGCCCAGGAACTACGAGCAGTACTTC. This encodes CASSEWLAGGPRNYEQYF.

CDR3 amino acids: CASSPNRGARTEAFF. The CDR3 DNA follows: TGTGCCAGCAGCCCCAACAGGGGCGCGAGGACTGAAGCTTTCTTT. This sequence joins TRBV11-2 and TRBJ1-1, with 7 bases that match TRBD1. This CDR3 comprises 15 residues. Germline-derived CDR1 and CDR2 are SGHAT and FQNNGV. The V and J ends lost 5 bases and 5 bases, in that order; junction bases with no gene match: 11.

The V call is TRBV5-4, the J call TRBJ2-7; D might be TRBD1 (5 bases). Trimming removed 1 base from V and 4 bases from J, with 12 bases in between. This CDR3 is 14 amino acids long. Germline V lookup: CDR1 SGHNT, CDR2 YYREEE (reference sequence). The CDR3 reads CASSLPGNEYEQYF. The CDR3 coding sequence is TGTGCCAGCAGCTTGCCAGGGAATGAGTACGAGCAGTACTTC.

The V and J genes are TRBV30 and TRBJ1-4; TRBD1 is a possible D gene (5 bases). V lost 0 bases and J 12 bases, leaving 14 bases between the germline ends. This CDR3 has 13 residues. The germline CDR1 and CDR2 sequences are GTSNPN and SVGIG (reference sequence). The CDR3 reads CAWSVDSGGELFF. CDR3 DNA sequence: TGTGCCTGGAGTGTGGATTCGGGGGGAGAACTGTTTTTT.

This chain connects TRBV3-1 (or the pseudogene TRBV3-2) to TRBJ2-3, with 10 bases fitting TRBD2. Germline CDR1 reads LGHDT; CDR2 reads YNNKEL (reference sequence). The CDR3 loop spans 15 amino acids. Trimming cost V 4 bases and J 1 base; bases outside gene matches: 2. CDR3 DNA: TGTGCCAGCAGCCCCGGGACTAGCGGCACAGATACGCAGTATTTT. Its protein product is CASSPGTSGTDTQYF.